Listed here are 20 T cell receptor beta chains from one sample, sequenced in a study of shared clonotypes between healthy human individuals. Measured with immunoSEQ multiplex PCR; TCRdb has only the in-frame clones, and not every one. Among over a million clones listed, roughly 97% were seen once. Sequencing was carried out using naive CD4+ T cells sorted from blood. Stated subset: CD45RA+ positively selected. The receptors were sampled from a man aged 30 to 39 in good health.

CDR3 protein: CASSVDPSVQETQYF. The CDR3 DNA reads as TGTGCCAGCAGCGTAGACCCGTCAGTCCAAGAGACCCAGTACTTC. The V call is TRBV9, the J call TRBJ2-5; D unclear. The CDR3 has 15 amino acids. Germline V gene sequence: CDR1 SGDLS, CDR2 YYNGEE. Between the trimmed V and J ends, which lost 0 bases and 1 base, there was a span of 10 bases.

The chain has TRBV20-1 and TRBJ2-1; no reliable D call. Germline lookup yields CDR1 DFQATT and CDR2 SNEGSKA (reference sequence). Trimming cost V 5 bases and J 9 bases, with 8 bases left between them. This CDR3 has 10 residues. The CDR3 coding sequence is TGCAGTGCTGTGATTGGTGAGCAGTTCTTC. The encoded protein is CSAVIGEQFF.

V usage is TRBV5-6 and J usage is TRBJ2-1, with 9 bases matching TRBD2. The CDR3 runs to 16 residues. From germline, CDR1 is SGHDT and CDR2 YYEEEE. J lost 4 bases, V lost 4 bases, and 9 bases had no gene match. For the CDR3, the DNA is TGTGCCAGCAGCGCCGGACTAGCGAGTGCTTACAATGAGCAGTTCTTC. It is translated as CASSAGLASAYNEQFF.

V usage is TRBV7-6 and J usage is TRBJ2-7, with 7 nucleotides matching TRBD1. Germline lookup yields CDR1 SGHVS and CDR2 FNYEAQ. The CDR3 runs to 14 residues. The ends lost 3 bases at V and 3 bases at J; junction bases unmatched: 5. The CDR3 is CASSFRDSLYEQYF. The CDR3, as DNA: TGTGCCAGCAGCTTCAGGGACAGCCTCTACGAGCAGTACTTC.

The chain recombines TRBV18 with TRBJ2-3; 8 bases fit TRBD2. The trim removed 3 bases at V and 3 bases at J, leaving 5 bases unmatched. The CDR3 is 15 residues long. Germline V lookup: CDR1 KGHSH, CDR2 LQKENI. CDR3: CASSPQRELTDTQYF. The CDR3 DNA sequence: TGTGCCAGCTCACCGCAGCGGGAGTTAACAGATACGCAGTATTTT.

The DNA of the CDR3 is TGTGCCAGCAGTGTCGGGACAGGGGACGACTATGGCTACACCTTC. It translates to CASSVGTGDDYGYTF. The chain links TRBV2 to TRBJ1-2; 10 bases are a match to TRBD1. The CDR3 spans 15 residues. In germline, CDR1 is SNHLY, CDR2 FYNNEI. J gave up 3 bases and V 4 bases, and 5 bases lay outside the gene matches.

CDR3 protein: CASSQETSGRALGTDTQYF. The CDR3 nucleotides are TGTGCCAGCAGCCAAGAGACTAGCGGGAGGGCCCTCGGCACAGATACGCAGTATTTT. This chain joins TRBV4-2 and TRBJ2-3; TRBD2 aligns across 14 bases. J was trimmed by 1 base and V by 0 bases; bases with no gene match: 6. The CDR3 runs to 19 residues. In germline, CDR1 is LGHNA, CDR2 YNFKEQ.

The rearrangement links TRBV6-5 to TRBJ2-5; perhaps TRBD1 as D (6 bases). Per the germline V gene, CDR1 is MNHEY and CDR2 is SVGAGI. The germline V and J ends were trimmed by 0 bases and 4 bases, with 15 bases remaining between them. CDR3 length: 16 amino acids. CDR3 sequence: CASSYSPAGVRETQYF. Written as DNA, the CDR3 is TGTGCCAGCAGTTACTCCCCGGCAGGGGTGCGAGAGACCCAGTACTTC.

Note on this clone: Within the sample, other DNA sequences also encode this same CDR3. The V and J genes are TRBV18 and TRBJ2-7; 12 nucleotides align to TRBD2. Germline values: CDR1 KGHSH, CDR2 LQKENI. V lost 1 base and J lost 0; bases outside the gene matches: 4. The CDR3 is made up of 17 amino acids. The CDR3 sequence is CASSPLGLAGSSYEQYF. The CDR3, as DNA: TGTGCCAGCTCACCACTAGGACTAGCGGGGAGCTCCTACGAGCAGTACTTC.

The rearrangement links TRBV27 to TRBJ2-7; D remains unclear. The germline CDR1 and CDR2 sequences are MNHEY and SMNVEV (reference sequence). Trimming removed 0 bases at V and 2 bases at J, with 11 bases between. The CDR3 has 15 residues. The CDR3 DNA sequence: TGTGCCAGCAGTTTATCACACCGTTCCACCTACGAGCAGTACTTC. Translating gives CASSLSHRSTYEQYF.

The CDR3 reads CAISASGRAGDTDTQYF. CDR3 DNA: TGTGCCATCAGTGCTAGCGGGAGGGCCGGGGACACAGATACGCAGTATTTT. The V call is TRBV10-3, the J call TRBJ2-3, with 12 bases lining up with TRBD2. This CDR3 is built from 17 residues. Germline CDR1 reads ENHRY; CDR2 reads SYGVKD. The V and J ends lost 4 bases and 2 bases, in that order; junction bases with no gene match: 7.

The V gene is TRBV18, the J gene TRBJ1-1; 8 positions match TRBD1. Germline V gives CDR1 KGHSH, CDR2 LQKENI. V dropped 0 bases and J dropped 11; count of bases not matched to a gene: 8. The CDR3 consists of 14 residues. CDR3 amino acids: CASSPPAGGMGAFF. CDR3 in DNA: TGTGCCAGCTCACCACCTGCAGGGGGCATGGGCGCTTTCTTT.

Regarding this clone: This specimen includes other DNA sequences encoding the same CDR3. V is TRBV7-2 and J is TRBJ2-2; 7 bases map to TRBD1. Germline V lookup: CDR1 SGHTA, CDR2 FQGNSA. J lost 6 bases, V lost 4 bases, and 8 bases had no gene match. The CDR3 loop spans 15 amino acids. The CDR3 bases are TGTGCCAGCAGCTCTCTCGGCCAGGGGGCCGGGGAGCTGTTTTTT. The encoded protein is CASSSLGQGAGELFF.

The CDR3 here is CASSLAGSDQPQHF. The DNA of the CDR3 is TGTGCCAGCAGCCTTGCAGGTTCCGATCAGCCCCAGCATTTT. This rearrangement joins TRBV9 to TRBJ1-5; no reliable D call. Per the germline V gene, CDR1 is SGDLS and CDR2 is YYNGEE. V was shortened by 4 bases and J by 5 bases, with 13 bases between the two germline ends. There are 14 residues in the CDR3.

CDR3 DNA sequence: TGTGCCAGCAGCAGGAGACCCCTAGCGGGAGGAGGCGAGACCCAGTACTTC. Protein: CASSRRPLAGGGETQYF. The gene calls are TRBV13 and TRBJ2-5, with 11 nucleotides matching TRBD2. CDR1 and CDR2 (germline): PRHDT, FYEKMQ (reference sequence). The junction had 13 bases not matched to a gene; V was cut back by 5 bases and J by 5 bases. CDR3 length equals 17 residues.

V gene TRBV2 combines with J gene TRBJ1-1; TRBD1 might be the D (6 bases). The ends were cut back, 7 bases at V and 1 base at J, with 13 bases in the middle. This CDR3 contains 14 residues. From germline, CDR1 is SNHLY and CDR2 FYNNEI. CDR3 nucleotides: TGTGCCAGCATCACAGGGACCGGGAACACTGAAGCTTTCTTT. Its translation is CASITGTGNTEAFF.

The chain joins TRBV2 to TRBJ2-5, with 7 bases aligning to TRBD1. J was trimmed by 1 base and V by 5 bases; bases with no gene match: 4. This CDR3 has 14 residues. Germline V lookup: CDR1 SNHLY, CDR2 FYNNEI. CDR3 nucleotide sequence: TGTGCCAGCAGTTCCGGGACAGTCCAAGAGACCCAGTACTTC. This gives the protein CASSSGTVQETQYF. Looking up the rest from reference TRBV2 and TRBJ2-5 gives the full variable domain: EPEVTQTPSHQVTQMGQEVILRCVPISNHLYFYWYRQILGQKVEFLVSFYNNEISEKSEIFDDQFSVERPDGSNFTLKIRSTKLEDSAMYFCASSSGTVQETQYFGPGTRLLVL.

The chain uses TRBV4-1 and TRBJ1-4, with TRBD1 matching over 7 bases. CDR3 length: 17 residues. Trimming cost V 1 base and J 4 bases; bases outside gene matches: 9. The germline V gene encodes CDR1 MGHRA and CDR2 YSYEKL. The CDR3 DNA is TGCGCCAGCAGCCAAGGAGGTGGAACAGGGGTTAATGAAAAACTGTTTTTT. This encodes CASSQGGGTGVNEKLFF.

The genes are TRBV12-5 and TRBJ1-2; D ambiguous. The CDR3 sequence is 15 residues long. V was clipped by 0 bases and J by 14 bases, with 22 bases between them. The germline gives CDR1 LGHNT, CDR2 FRNRAP. CDR3 loop: CASGLVLMGSPLITF. In nucleotides, the CDR3 is TGTGCTAGTGGTTTGGTACTCATGGGTTCACCCCTGATTACCTTC.

The rearrangement joins TRBV4-3 to TRBJ2-2; D is uncertain. The CDR3 runs 15 residues. Deletions cut 1 base from V and 6 bases from J, with 12 bases between. The germline gives CDR1 LGHNA, CDR2 YSLEER. CDR3 sequence: CASSQVAGPAGELFF. CDR3 sequence (DNA): TGCGCCAGCAGCCAAGTAGCTGGCCCCGCCGGGGAGCTGTTTTTT.